The clone carrying this T cell receptor (beta chain) was observed at least ten times. Its target is unknown. The sample comes from a study of T-cell memory formation after mild COVID-19. Across the study: TCR clusters were largely donor specific.

General study findings and limits: A balance of CD4 and CD8 characterized clones contracting day 15 to 85, whereas later expanders leaned CD4+.

Germline V gene sequence: CDR1 SGHDT, CDR2 YYEEEE. This CDR3 is built from 16 residues. The V end lost 0 bases, the J end lost 0 bases, and 10 bases lay between the germline ends. Sample barcodes and UMIs were carried by the TCR alpha and TCR beta cDNA libraries that 5'RACE generated with constant-segment primers. TCRdb re-derived calls from the 5' RACE reads in MiXCR, one entry per CDR3 protein. The sample lists hundreds of thousands of distinct CDR3 sequences; 7.5% to 9.5% were seen once. V usage is TRBV5-6 and J usage is TRBJ2-1; D is tentatively TRBD1 or TRBD2 (5 bases each). This TCR was sampled from a man younger than 35 who had mild COVID-19 (a few samples of this study predate the infection). Cell type and time point are not known. The sequenced sample was PBMCs or a T cell subset sorted from them (not recorded which). CDR3 residues: CASSLGGQGSYNEQFF. The DNA of the CDR3 is TGTGCCAGCAGCTTGGGAGGGCAGGGCTCCTACAATGAGCAGTTCTTC.